This TCR beta chain stems from a study of tumor and adjacent non-tumor tissue in lung cancer. With 6 bases clipped from V and 4 bases from J, the junction kept 5 bases outside the gene matches. Germline V lookup: CDR1 MNHNS, CDR2 SASEGT. This CDR3 contains 13 residues. This sample's RNA came from whole unsorted tissue. More than 3 cm separated this lung sample from the edge of the tumor. Findings and caveats of the study: TCR diversity was significantly greater in tumor than normal lung tissue.

This clonotype came up many times. What it binds is unknown. TCRbeta libraries were built with three rounds of nested PCR, modified from ARM-PCR. TCRdb used MiXCR to reprocess the multiplex PCR reads, holding one entry per CDR3 protein. The sample yields some 95,000 distinct CDR3 sequences, roughly 78% seen once. The specimen was distant non-tumor lung tissue. This chain links TRBV6-1 with TRBJ2-5, with 7 bases matching TRBD2. This sequence was found in a man in his sixties with small cell lung cancer. CDR3 DNA: TGTGCCAGCAGGCGGGAGTCGGTAGAGACCCAGTACTTC. This encodes CASRRESVETQYF.